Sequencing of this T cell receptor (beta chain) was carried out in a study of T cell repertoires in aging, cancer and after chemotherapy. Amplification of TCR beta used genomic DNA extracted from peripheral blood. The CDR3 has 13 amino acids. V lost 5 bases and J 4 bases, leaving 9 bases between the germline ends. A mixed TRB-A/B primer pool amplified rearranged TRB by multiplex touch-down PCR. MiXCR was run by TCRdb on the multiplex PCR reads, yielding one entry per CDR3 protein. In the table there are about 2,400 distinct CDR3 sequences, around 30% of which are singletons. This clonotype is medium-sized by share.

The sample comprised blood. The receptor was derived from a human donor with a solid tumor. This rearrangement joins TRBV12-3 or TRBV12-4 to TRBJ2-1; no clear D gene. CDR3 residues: CASSDQSYNEQFF. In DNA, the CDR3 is TGTGCCAGCAGTGATCAGAGTTACAATGAGCAGTTCTTC.